The clone carrying this T cell receptor beta chain was detected only once. The target antigen is unknown. The sample belongs to a study of STAT3 mutations in large granular lymphocyte leukemia. Only in-frame clones appear in the TCRdb table, and some are missing; sequencing was by immunoSEQ multiplex PCR. The table includes approximately 45,000 clones, about 81% detected once. The length of the CDR3 is 12 residues. V was pared by 5 bases and J by 4 bases, with 9 bases between. The germline V gene encodes CDR1 SNHLY and CDR2 FYNNEI. Study results and caveats: Clonal expansion was inferred from samples taken at other timepoints. In T-cell large granular lymphocyte leukemia, about half of patients showed multiple immunodominant subclonotypes.

The rearrangement joins TRBV2 to TRBJ2-7; D might be TRBD1 (6 bases). The sequenced sample consisted of PBMCs. The receptor's source is a human donor with T large granular lymphocyte leukemia. Some clones in this sample may be carry-over from other donors' samples. The CDR3 here is CASSKQGYEQYF. The CDR3 nucleotides read TGTGCCAGCAGTAAACAGGGTTACGAGCAGTACTTC. The whole variable domain, filled in from reference TRBV2 and TRBJ2-7, reads EPEVTQTPSHQVTQMGQEVILRCVPISNHLYFYWYRQILGQKVEFLVSFYNNEISEKSEIFDDQFSVERPDGSNFTLKIRSTKLEDSAMYFCASSKQGYEQYFGPGTRLTVT.